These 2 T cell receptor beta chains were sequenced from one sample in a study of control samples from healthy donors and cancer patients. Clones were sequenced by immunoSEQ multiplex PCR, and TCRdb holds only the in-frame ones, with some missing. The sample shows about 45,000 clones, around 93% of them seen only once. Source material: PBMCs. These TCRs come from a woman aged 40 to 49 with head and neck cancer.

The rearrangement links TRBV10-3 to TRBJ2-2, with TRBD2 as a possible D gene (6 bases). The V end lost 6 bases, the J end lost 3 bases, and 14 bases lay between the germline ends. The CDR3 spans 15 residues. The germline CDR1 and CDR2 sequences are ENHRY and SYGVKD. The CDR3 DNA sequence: TGTGCCATCAGCGTTCTGGGGGAGGACACCGGGGAGCTGTTTTTT. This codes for CAISVLGEDTGELFF.

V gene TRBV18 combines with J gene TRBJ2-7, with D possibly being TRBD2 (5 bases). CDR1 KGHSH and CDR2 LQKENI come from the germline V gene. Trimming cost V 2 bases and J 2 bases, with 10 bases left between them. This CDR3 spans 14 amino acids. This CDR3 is CASSPTLGTYEQYF. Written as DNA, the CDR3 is TGTGCCAGCTCACCAACCCTCGGGACCTACGAGCAGTACTTC.